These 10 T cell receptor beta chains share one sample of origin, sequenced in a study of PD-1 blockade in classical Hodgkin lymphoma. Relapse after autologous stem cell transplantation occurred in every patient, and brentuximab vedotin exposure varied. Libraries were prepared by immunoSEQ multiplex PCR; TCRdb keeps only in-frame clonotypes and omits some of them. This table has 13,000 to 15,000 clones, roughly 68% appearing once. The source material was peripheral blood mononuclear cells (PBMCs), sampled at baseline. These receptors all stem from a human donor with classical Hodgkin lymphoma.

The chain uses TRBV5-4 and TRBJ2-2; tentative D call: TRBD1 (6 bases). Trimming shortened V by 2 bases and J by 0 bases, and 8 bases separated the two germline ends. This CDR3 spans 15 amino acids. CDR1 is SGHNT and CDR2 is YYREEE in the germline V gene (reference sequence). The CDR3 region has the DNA TGTGCCAGCAGCTTAGGGACAACGAACACCGGGGAGCTGTTTTTT. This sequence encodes CASSLGTTNTGELFF. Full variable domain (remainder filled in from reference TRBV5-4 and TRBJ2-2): ETGVTQSPTHLIKTRGQQVTLRCSSQSGHNTVSWYQQALGQGPQFIFQYYREEENGRGNFPPRFSGLQFPNYSSELNVNALELDDSALYLCASSLGTTNTGELFFGEGSRLTVL.

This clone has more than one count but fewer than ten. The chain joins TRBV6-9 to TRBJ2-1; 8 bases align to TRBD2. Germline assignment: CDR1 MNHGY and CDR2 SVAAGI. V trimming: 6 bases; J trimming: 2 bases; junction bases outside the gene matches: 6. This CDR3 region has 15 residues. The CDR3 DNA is TGTGCCAGCAGCGGGGGGGGAAAGACCTACAATGAGCAGTTCTTC. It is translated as CASSGGGKTYNEQFF.

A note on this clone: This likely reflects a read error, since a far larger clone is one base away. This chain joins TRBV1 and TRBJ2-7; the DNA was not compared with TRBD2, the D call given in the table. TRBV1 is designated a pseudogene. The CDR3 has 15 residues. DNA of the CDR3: TGCACCAGCAGCCAATGGACTAGCGGGAGCTACGAGCAGTACTTC. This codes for CTSSQWTSGSYEQYF.

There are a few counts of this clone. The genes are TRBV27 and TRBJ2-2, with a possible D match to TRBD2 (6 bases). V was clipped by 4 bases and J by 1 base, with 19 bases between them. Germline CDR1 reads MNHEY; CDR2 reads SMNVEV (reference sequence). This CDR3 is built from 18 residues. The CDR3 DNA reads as TGTGCCAGCAGTTCAACCCGTACTAGCAGGAGGAACACCGGGGAGCTGTTTTTT. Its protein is CASSSTRTSRRNTGELFF.

Here the CDR3 DNA reads TGTGCCAGCACTCTGGACAGCGGGGATACGCAGTATTTT. It encodes CASTLDSGDTQYF. The chain joins TRBV28 to TRBJ2-3; D possibly uses TRBD1 or TRBD2 (6 bases each). The germline V gene encodes CDR1 MDHEN and CDR2 SYDVKM. The length of the CDR3 is 13 residues. The V end was cut by 7 bases, the J end by 6 bases, with 14 bases between.

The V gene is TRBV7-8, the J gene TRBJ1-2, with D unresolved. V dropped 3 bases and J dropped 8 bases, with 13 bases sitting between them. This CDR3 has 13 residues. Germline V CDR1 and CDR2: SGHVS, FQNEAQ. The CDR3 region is CASSLTGPEGYTF. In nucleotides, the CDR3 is TGTGCCAGCAGCTTGACGGGCCCCGAGGGCTACACCTTC.

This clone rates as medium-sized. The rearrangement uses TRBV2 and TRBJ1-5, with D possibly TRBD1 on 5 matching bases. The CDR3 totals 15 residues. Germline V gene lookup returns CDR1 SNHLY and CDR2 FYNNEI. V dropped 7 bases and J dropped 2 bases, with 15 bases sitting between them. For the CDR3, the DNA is TGTGCCAGCACCCCAGGGAGGGGAGGCAATCAGCCCCAGCATTTT. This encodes CASTPGRGGNQPQHF.

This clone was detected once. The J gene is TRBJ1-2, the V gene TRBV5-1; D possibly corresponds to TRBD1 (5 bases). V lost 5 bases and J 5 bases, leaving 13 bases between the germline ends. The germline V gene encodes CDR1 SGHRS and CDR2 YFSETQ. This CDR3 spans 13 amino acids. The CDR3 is CASRVTEEYGYTF. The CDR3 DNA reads TGCGCCAGCAGGGTGACAGAGGAGTATGGCTACACCTTC. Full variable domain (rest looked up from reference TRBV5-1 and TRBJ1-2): KAGVTQTPRYLIKTRGQQVTLSCSPISGHRSVSWYQQTPGQGLQFLFEYFSETQRNKGNFPGRFSGRQFSNSRSEMNVSTLELGDSALYLCASRVTEEYGYTFGSGTRLTVV.

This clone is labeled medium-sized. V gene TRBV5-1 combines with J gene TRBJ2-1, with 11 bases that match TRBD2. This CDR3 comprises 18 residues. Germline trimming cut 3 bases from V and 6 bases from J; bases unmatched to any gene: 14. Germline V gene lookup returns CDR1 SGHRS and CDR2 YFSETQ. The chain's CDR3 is CASSSIITSGSGRNEQFF. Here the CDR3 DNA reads TGCGCCAGCAGCTCGATAATAACTAGCGGGAGCGGGCGCAATGAGCAGTTCTTC. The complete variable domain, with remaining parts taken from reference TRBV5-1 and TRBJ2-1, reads KAGVTQTPRYLIKTRGQQVTLSCSPISGHRSVSWYQQTPGQGLQFLFEYFSETQRNKGNFPGRFSGRQFSNSRSEMNVSTLELGDSALYLCASSSIITSGSGRNEQFFGPGTRLTVL.

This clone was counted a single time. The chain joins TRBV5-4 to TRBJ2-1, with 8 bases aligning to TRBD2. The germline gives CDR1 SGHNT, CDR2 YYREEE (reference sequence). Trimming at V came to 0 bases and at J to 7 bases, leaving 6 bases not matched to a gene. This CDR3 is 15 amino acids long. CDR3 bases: TGTGCCAGCAGCTTGGAAGCGGGAGCGTATAATGAGCAGTTCTTC. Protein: CASSLEAGAYNEQFF.